One and the same sample provided the 10 T cell receptor beta chains below, sequenced in a study of T cells in Graves' hyperthyroidism and ophthalmopathy. The source material, RNA transcripts, was used to amplify TCR beta CDR3 regions. TCR CDR3 underwent first-round RT-PCR with the HTBI primer set. A single record per CDR3 protein comes from TCRdb applying MiXCR to the multiplex PCR reads. The sample yields 300,000 to 400,000 distinct CDR3 sequences, approximately 15% seen once. Sequencing used blood. Receptor source: a woman aged 60-75 years with Graves' hyperthyroidism.

This clonotype came up many times. In DNA, the CDR3 is TGTGCCAGCTCACCTTCTAGCGGGAGAGGGACAGATACGCAGTATTTT. Its translation: CASSPSSGRGTDTQYF. This sequence joins TRBV18 and TRBJ2-3, with 10 positions matching TRBD2. CDR1 KGHSH and CDR2 LQKENI come from the germline V gene. The ends lost 3 bases at V and 3 bases at J; junction bases unmatched: 6. The CDR3 consists of 16 residues.

In regard to this clonotype: Likely a read error: the CDR3 ends without its conserved phenylalanine or tryptophan. The chain recombines TRBV18 with TRBJ2-2; 12 nucleotides agree with TRBD1. The trim removed 0 bases at V and 7 bases at J, leaving 9 bases unmatched. Germline lookup yields CDR1 KGHSH and CDR2 LQKENI. The CDR3 extends over 18 amino acids. The CDR3 nucleotides are TGTGCCAGCTCACCACCCGGGACAGGGGGCGCCTCCGACGGGGAGCTGTTTTCT. Its translation: CASSPPGTGGASDGELFS.

Note on this clonotype: Because it lacks the conserved phenylalanine or tryptophan at the end, this CDR3 is likely a read error. The genes are TRBV9 and TRBJ1-2, with D maybe TRBD1 (5 bases). The CDR3 is 16 residues long. Trimming shortened V by 0 bases and J by 4 bases, and 16 bases separated the two germline ends. Looked up from germline, CDR1 is SGDLS and CDR2 is YYNGEE. DNA of the CDR3: TGTGCCAGCAGCGTAGCTAAGGAGTCAGGGTTCTATGGCTACACCCTC. This encodes CASSVAKESGFYGYTL.

This chain joins TRBV7-2 and TRBJ2-5, with 9 bases that match TRBD2. The V and J ends lost 2 bases and 5 bases, in that order; junction bases with no gene match: 6. This CDR3 comprises 15 residues. The germline V gene has CDR1 SGHTA and CDR2 FQGNSA. The CDR3 nucleotides are TGTGCCAGCAGCTTATTCGCGGGAGGGCAGGAGACCCAGTACTTC. Translating it yields CASSLFAGGQETQYF.

This clonotype was observed a handful of times. Given a much more abundant clone one base away, this may be a read error. The conserved final phenylalanine or tryptophan is absent from the CDR3, which likely points to a read error. This sequence joins TRBV11-2 and TRBJ1-1; D call uncertain. V was cut by 0 bases and J by 0 bases, with 2 bases left in between. This CDR3 spans 13 amino acids. Germline CDR1 reads SGHAT; CDR2 reads FQNNGV. The CDR3 DNA is TGTGCCAGCAGCTTAGAAGTGAACACTGAAGCTTTCCTT. Translated: CASSLEVNTEAFL.

This clonotype was counted between two and nine times. A clone one base away is much larger, so this may be a read error. V is TRBV7-3 and J is TRBJ1-2; the D gene is possibly TRBD1 (5 bases). V gave up 5 bases and J gave up 8 bases, with 15 bases separating them. Germline V gene data show CDR1 as SGHTA and CDR2 as FQGTGA. This CDR3 spans 13 amino acids. The CDR3 sequence: CASSHDGTGGYTF. The CDR3 DNA is TGTGCCAGCAGCCATGACGGGACTGGAGGCTACACCTTC.

This clonotype was detected only a few times. The CDR3 region is CSVRGLRGYTF. The CDR3 DNA is TGCAGCGTGCGGGGGTTAAGGGGCTACACCTTC. This chain links TRBV29-1 with TRBJ1-2; D is perhaps TRBD1 (5 bases). The CDR3 contains 11 residues. CDR1 is SQVTM and CDR2 is ANQGSEA in the germline V gene. V gave up 6 bases and J gave up 8 bases, with 13 bases separating them.

The chain combines TRBV6-1 with TRBJ2-7, with a weak D call TRBD2 (6 bases). This CDR3 is built from 16 residues. The V end lost 6 bases, the J end lost 4 bases, and 22 bases lay between the germline ends. Germline CDR1 and CDR2: MNHNS and SASEGT. CDR3 loop: CASSRGTGAPVYEQYF. The CDR3 bases are TGTGCCAGCAGCCGCGGGACTGGGGCACCCGTATACGAGCAGTACTTC.

This clonotype was counted once. A much bigger clone sits one base away, suggesting this may be a read error. The chain carries TRBV29-1 and TRBJ1-1; a possible D gene is TRBD1 (6 bases). Trimming took 5 bases from V and 0 from J, leaving 16 bases between them. The CDR3 has 15 residues. Germline-derived CDR1 and CDR2 are SQVTM and ANQGSEA. CDR3 sequence (DNA): TGCAGCGTTCTTTATCAGGGGCGAATGAACACTGAAGCTTTCTTT. Its translation: CSVLYQGRMNTEAFF.

This clonotype was counted ten times or more. The CDR3 protein is CASSAGASPGEQYF. The CDR3 nucleotides read TGCGCCAGCAGCGCGGGAGCCAGCCCGGGGGAGCAGTACTTC. J is TRBJ2-7 and V is TRBV4-1, with TRBD2 matching 7 bases. This CDR3 has 14 amino acids. Germline V gives CDR1 MGHRA, CDR2 YSYEKL. V was clipped by 5 bases and J by 7 bases; unmatched bases: 11.